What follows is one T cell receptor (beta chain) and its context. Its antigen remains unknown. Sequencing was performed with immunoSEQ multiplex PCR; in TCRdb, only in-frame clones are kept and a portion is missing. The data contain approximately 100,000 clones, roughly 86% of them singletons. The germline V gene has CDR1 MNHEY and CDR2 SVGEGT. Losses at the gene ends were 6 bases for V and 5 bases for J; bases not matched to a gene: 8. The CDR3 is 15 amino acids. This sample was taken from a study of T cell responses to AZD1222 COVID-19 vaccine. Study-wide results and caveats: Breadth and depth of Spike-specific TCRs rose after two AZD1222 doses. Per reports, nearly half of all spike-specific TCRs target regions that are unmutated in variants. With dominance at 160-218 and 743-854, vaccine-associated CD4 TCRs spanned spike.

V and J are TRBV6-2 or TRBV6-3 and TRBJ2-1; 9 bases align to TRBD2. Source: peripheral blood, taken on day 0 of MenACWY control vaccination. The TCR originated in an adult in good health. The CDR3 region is CASSFLAGLNNEQFF. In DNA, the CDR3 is TGTGCCAGCAGCTTTCTAGCGGGGCTAAACAATGAGCAGTTCTTC.